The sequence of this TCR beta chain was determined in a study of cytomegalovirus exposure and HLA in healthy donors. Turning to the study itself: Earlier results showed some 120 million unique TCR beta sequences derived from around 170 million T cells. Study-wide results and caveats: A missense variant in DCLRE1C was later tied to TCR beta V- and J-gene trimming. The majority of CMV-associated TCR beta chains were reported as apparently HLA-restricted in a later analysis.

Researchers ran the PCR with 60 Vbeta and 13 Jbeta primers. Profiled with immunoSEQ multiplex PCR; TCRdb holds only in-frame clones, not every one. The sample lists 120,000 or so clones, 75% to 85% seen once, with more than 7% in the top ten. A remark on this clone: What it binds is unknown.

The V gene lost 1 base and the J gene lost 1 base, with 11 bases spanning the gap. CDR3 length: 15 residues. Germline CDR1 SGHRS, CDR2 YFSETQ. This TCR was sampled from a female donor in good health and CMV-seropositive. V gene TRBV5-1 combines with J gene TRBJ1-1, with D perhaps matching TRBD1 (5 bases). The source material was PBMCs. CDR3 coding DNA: TGCGCCAGCAGCTTGTTAACGGGGGGGAACACTGAAGCTTTCTTT. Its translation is CASSLLTGGNTEAFF.